The text below deals with one T cell receptor (beta chain). The target of this receptor is not known. Base quality data are lacking; no much larger clone is found one base away. Taken from cysteine to phenylalanine, the CDR3 has 15 residues. The DNA shown is the 45-base CDR3, in frame from base 1. From the germline V gene, CDR1 is SQVTM and CDR2 is ANQGSEA. Trimming costs V 5 bases and J 5 bases, and their ends lie 21 bases apart. Libraries were prepared through the immunoSEQ multiplex PCR assay. TCRdb stores this immuneACCESS table with in-frame sequences only. Part of the clones is absent; in the studies checked, under half of the shortfall reflects unresolved V genes, and no reason is known for the rest. This sample is represented by around 69,000 clones; about 96% of them were singletons. The top ten clones comprise 0.22% of the sample. This sample is part of a study of technical replicates of blood from a handful of donors (dated by TCRdb to 2016 to 2017).

The sequence is built from TRBV29-1 and TRBJ2-5; TRBD2 is possibly the D segment (5 matching bases). The sequence came from a human donor in good health. Specimen: T cells isolated from PBMCs. The DNA sequence follows: TGCAGCGTTTCTATGGGAGCGGTGATGGTGGAGACCCAGTACTTC. Its protein reads: CSVSMGAVMVETQYF. Supplemented by the reference TRBV29-1 and TRBJ2-5 proteins around the CDR3, the complete variable domain is SAVISQKPSRDICQRGTSLTIQCQVDSQVTMMFWYRQQPGQSLTLIATANQGSEATYESGFVIDKFPISRPNLTFSTLTVSNMSPEDSSIYLCSVSMGAVMVETQYFGPGTRLLVL.